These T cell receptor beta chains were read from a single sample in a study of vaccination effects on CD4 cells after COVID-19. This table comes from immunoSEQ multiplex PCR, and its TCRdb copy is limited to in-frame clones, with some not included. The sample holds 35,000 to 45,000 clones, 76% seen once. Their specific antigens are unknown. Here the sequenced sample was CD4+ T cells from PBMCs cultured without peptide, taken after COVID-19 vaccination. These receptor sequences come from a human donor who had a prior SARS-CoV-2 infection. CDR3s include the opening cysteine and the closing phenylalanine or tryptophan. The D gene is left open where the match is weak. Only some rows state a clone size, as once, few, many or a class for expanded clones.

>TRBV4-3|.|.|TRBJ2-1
TGCGCCAGCAGCCCCCTACTAGAAAATGAGCAGTTCTTC
CASSPLLENEQFF
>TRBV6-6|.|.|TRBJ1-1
TGTGCCAGTAGAACACAGGGAGTCCCTGAAGCTTTCTTT
CASRTQGVPEAFF
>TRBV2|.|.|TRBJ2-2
TGTGCCAGCAGGCAACCGGACAGACGGAACACCGGGGAGCTGTTTTTT
CASRQPDRRNTGELFF
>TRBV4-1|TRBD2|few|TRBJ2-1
TGCGCCAGCAGCCGGCGAGGCCGACTAGCGGGGGAAGATGAGCAGTTCTTC
CASSRRGRLAGEDEQFF
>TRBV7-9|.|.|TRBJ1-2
TGTGCCAGCAGCTTAGAGGGGTTGGCCGATGGCTACACCTTC
CASSLEGLADGYTF
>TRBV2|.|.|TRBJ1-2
TGTGCCAGCAGCCTCATGGGGGGAACTCCTAACTATGGCTACACCTTC
CASSLMGGTPNYGYTF
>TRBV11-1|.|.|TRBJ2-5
TGTGCCAGCAGCTCCCGTGGGGGGAAAGAGACCCAGTACTTC
CASSSRGGKETQYF
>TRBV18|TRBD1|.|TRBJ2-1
TGTGCCAGCCAACGGGACAGTGACAATGAGCAGTTCTTC
CASQRDSDNEQFF
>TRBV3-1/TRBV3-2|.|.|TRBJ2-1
TGTGCCAGCAGCCAGGGAAGGAGCAGCAATGAGCAGTTCTTC
CASSQGRSSNEQFF
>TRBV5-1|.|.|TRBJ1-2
TGCGCCAGCAGCCAAAGTCCCGTCGATGGCTACACCTTC
CASSQSPVDGYTF
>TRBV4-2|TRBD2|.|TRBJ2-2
TGTGCCAGCAGCCAGCTTAGCGGGACGGACACCGGGGAGCTGTTTTTT
CASSQLSGTDTGELFF
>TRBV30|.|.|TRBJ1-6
TGTGCCTGGAGCGCGGAGGGGTATTCACCCCTCCACTTT
CAWSAEGYSPLHF
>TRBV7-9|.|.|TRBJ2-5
TGTGCCAGCAGCCCAAGGGTTAGGGAGACCCAGTACTTC
CASSPRVRETQYF
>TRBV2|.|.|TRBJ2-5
TGTGCCAGCAAGGCTACTGGCGGCGGGGAGACCCAGTACTTC
CASKATGGGETQYF
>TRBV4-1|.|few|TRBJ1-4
TGCGCCAGCAGCCAAGATCAGAGTATCGGGGAAAAACTGTTTTTT
CASSQDQSIGEKLFF
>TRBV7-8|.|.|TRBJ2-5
TGTGCCAGCAGTCGATGGGAACGGAGCCAAGAGACCCAGTACTTC
CASSRWERSQETQYF
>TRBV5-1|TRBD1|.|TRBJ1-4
TGCGCCAGCAGGATGGGAACAGGGGGCTCGACTAATGAAAAACTGTTTTTT
CASRMGTGGSTNEKLFF
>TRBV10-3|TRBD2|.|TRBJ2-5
TGTGCCATCAGTGGGACTAGCGGGAGATCATGGGAGACCCAGTACTTC
CAISGTSGRSWETQYF
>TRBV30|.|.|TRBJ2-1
TGTGCCTGGAGTCGACAGGCCTCCTACAATGAGCAGTTCTTC
CAWSRQASYNEQFF
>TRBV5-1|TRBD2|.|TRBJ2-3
TGCGCCAGCAGCCCAGGGACTAGCGGGAGCGATACGCAGTATTTT
CASSPGTSGSDTQYF
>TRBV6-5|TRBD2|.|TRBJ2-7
TGTGCCGGTCCTGTACTAGCGGGGGACTACGAGCAGTACTTC
CAGPVLAGDYEQYF
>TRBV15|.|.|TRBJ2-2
TGTGCCACCAGCAGAGATGACCGGGGATCGAACACCGGGGAGCTGTTTTTT
CATSRDDRGSNTGELFF
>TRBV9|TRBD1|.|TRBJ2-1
TGTGCCAGCAGCGTAGGAGGACAGGGGGCTTTAGAGCAGTTCTTC
CASSVGGQGALEQFF
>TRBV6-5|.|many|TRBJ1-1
TGTGCCAGCAGTACAGGGCCTGTCACTGAAGCTTTCTTT
CASSTGPVTEAFF
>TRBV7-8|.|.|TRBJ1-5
TGTGCCAGCAGCTCCCGCTTCGGCAGGGGCAATCAGCCCCAGCATTTT
CASSSRFGRGNQPQHF
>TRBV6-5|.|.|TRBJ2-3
TGTGCCAGCAGCGTGGGCCCACTCGATACGCAGTATTTT
CASSVGPLDTQYF
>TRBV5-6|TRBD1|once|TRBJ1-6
TGTGCCAGCAACGACAGGGGGTCTGGGGATTCACCCCTCCACTTT
CASNDRGSGDSPLHF
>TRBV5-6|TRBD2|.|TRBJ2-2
TGTGCCAGCAGCTTGGCCCTCGGGGGGGCCGGGGAGCTGTTTTTT
CASSLALGGAGELFF
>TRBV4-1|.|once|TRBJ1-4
TGCGCCAGCAGCCAAGATGAGGGAGGCAGGGCTCGGTATGAAAAACTGTTTTTT
CASSQDEGGRARYEKLFF
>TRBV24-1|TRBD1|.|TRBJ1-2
TGTGCCACCAGCTCCTCTGACAGGGTAAATGGCTACACCTTC
CATSSSDRVNGYTF
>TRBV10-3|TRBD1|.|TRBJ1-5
TGTGCCACGTGTCTCGGACAGGGGGATCAGCCCCAGCATTTT
CATCLGQGDQPQHF
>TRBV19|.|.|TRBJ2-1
TGTGCCAGTAGTAGGGGCGTTTCCCAGTTCTTC
CASSRGVSQFF
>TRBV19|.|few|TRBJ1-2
TGTGCCAGTAGTCAACCGGGACACCGCTATGGCTACACCTTC
CASSQPGHRYGYTF
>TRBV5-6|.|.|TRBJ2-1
TGTGCCAGCAACGGCTGGGGCAGGGCGAACTACAATGAGCAGTTCTTC
CASNGWGRANYNEQFF
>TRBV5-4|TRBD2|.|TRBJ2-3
TGTGCCAGCAGCTCGGGCGGGGGGGTGTTTTCAGATACGCAGTATTTT
CASSSGGGVFSDTQYF
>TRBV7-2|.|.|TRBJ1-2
TGTGCCAGCAGCTTAGCGGGGGGGACCGGCTACACCTTC
CASSLAGGTGYTF
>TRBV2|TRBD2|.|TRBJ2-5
TGTGCCAGCAGTGAAGTTGGGTGGGAGGGGGAGACCCAGTACTTC
CASSEVGWEGETQYF
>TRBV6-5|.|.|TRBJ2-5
TGTGCCAGCAGTTACAACCGGGGCCTGTACCGGGAGACCCAGTACTTC
CASSYNRGLYRETQYF
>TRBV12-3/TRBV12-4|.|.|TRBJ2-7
TGTGCCAGCACCCGACAGCCCCCCTACGAGCAGTACTTC
CASTRQPPYEQYF
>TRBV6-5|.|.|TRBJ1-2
TGTGCCAGCAGCACAAGGGTTTCTAACTATGGCTACACCTTC
CASSTRVSNYGYTF
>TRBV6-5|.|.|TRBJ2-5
TGTGCCAGCAGTTACGGGGTGGGGGAGACCCAGTACTTC
CASSYGVGETQYF
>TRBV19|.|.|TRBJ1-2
TGTGCCAGTAGTATTCTGAGAGGCGGCTACACCTTC
CASSILRGGYTF
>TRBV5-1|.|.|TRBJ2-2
TGCGCCAGCAGCCCTGGGGGCCCATCCGTCGCCGAGAACACCGGGGAGCTGTTTTTT
CASSPGGPSVAENTGELFF
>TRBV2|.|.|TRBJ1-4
TGTGCCAGCAGTCCTCAAGTTGCAACTAATGAAAAACTGTTTTTT
CASSPQVATNEKLFF
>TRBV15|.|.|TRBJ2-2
TGTGCCACCAGCAGAGATGGGCGGGGACCCGGGGAGCTGTTTTTT
CATSRDGRGPGELFF
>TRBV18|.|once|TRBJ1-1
TGTGCCAGCTCACCACTGGCAGTGAACACTGAAGCTTTCTTT
CASSPLAVNTEAFF
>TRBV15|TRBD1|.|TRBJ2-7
TGTGCCACCAGCAGACCCGACAGGGGTTCATACGAGCAGTACTTC
CATSRPDRGSYEQYF